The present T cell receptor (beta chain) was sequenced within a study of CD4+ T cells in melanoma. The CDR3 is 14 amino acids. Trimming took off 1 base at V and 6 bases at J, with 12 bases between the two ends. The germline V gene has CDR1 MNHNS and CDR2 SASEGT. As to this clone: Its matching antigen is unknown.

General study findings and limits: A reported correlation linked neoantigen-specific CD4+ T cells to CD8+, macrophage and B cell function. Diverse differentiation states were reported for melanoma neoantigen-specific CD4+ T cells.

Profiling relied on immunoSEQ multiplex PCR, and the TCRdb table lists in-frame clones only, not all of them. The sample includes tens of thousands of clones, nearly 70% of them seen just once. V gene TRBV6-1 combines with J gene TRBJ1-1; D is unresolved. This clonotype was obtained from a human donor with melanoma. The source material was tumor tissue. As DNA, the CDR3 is TGTGCCAGCAGTGAAGGTTTACGGGGAGCTGAAGCTTTCTTT. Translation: CASSEGLRGAEAFF.